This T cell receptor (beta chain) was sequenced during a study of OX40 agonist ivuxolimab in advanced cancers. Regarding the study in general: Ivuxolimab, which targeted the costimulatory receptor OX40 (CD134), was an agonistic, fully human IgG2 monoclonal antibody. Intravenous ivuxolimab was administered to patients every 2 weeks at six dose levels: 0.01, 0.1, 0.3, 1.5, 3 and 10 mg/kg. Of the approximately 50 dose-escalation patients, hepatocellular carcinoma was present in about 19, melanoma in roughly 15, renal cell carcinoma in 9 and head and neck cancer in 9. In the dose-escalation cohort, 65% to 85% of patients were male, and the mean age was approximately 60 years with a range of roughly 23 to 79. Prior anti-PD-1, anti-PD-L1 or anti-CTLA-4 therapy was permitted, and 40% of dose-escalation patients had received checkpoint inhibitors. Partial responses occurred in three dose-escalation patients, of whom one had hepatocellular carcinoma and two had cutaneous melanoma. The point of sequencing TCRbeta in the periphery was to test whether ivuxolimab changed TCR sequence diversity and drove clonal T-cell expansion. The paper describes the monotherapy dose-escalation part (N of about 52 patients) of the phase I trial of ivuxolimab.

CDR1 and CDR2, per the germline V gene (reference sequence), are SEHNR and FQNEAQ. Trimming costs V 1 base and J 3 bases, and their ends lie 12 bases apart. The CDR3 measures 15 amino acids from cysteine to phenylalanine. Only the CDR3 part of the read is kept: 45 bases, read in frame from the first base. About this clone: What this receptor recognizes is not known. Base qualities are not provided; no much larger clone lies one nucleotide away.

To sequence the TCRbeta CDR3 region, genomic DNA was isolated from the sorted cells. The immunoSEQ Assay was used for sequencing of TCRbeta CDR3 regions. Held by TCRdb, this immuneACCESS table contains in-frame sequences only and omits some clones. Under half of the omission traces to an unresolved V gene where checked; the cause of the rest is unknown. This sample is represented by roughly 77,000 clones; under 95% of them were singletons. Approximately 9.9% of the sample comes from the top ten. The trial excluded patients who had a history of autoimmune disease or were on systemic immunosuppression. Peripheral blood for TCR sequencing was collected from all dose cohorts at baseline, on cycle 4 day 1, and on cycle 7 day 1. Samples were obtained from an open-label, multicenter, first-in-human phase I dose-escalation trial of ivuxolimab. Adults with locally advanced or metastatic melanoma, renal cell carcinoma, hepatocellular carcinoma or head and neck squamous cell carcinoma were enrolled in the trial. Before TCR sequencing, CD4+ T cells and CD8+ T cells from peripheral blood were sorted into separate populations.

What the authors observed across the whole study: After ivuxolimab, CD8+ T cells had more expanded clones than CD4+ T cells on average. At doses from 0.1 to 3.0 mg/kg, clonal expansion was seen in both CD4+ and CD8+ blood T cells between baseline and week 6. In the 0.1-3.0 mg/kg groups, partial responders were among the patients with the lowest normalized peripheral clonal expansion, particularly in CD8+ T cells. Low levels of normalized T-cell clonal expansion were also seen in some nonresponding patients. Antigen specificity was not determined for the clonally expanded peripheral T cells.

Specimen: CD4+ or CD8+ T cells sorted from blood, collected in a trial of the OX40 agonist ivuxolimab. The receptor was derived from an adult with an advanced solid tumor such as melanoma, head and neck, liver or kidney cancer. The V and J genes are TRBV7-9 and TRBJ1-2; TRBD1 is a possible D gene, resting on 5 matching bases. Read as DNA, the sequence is TGTGCCAGCAGCTTAGACTGGCCCAGGGACTATGGCTACACCTTC. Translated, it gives CASSLDWPRDYGYTF.